These 15 T cell receptor beta chains share one sample of origin, sequenced in a study of CD8+ T cells in alopecia areata. cDNA prepared by RNA extraction and subsequent reverse transcription served as the template for sequencing. TCRdb keeps only in-frame clones here, not all; method: immunoSEQ multiplex PCR. The sample presents about 270,000 clones, none singletons. Separation of pooled cutaneous lymph node cells was by sorting with CD4, CD8alpha, NKG2D, NKG2ACE and other markers. What was sequenced was CD4+ T cells sorted from a lymph node. These receptors were obtained from a C3H/HeJ mouse with alopecia areata. Strain MHC haplotype: H2-k.

With respect to this clone: These gene names are mouse names. The sequenced fragment ends 4 residues before the CDR3 boundary, so the rest is inferred from the germline J gene. Other DNA sequences of this sample code for an identical CDR3. V and J are TRBV31 and TRBJ2-2, with 9 bases identical to TRBD1. The CDR3 sequence is 14 residues long. J lost 4 bases, V lost 1 base, and 1 base had no gene match. Per the germline V gene, CDR1 is GKSSPN and CDR2 is SITVG. CDR3 loop: CAWSRDRATGQLYF. The part of the CDR3 DNA that was read is TGTGCCTGGAGTCGGGACAGGGCCACCGGG.

A note on this clone: The gene names given are mouse names. The CDR3 bases that were read are TGTGCCAGCAGCCAAGGGGACTGGGGGGGCGGAGAA. It encodes CASSQGDWGGGE. The entire CDR3 reads CASSQGDWGGGETLYF. The V gene is TRBV5, the J gene TRBJ2-3, with 14 bases aligning to TRBD2. The read stops 4 residues short of the end of the CDR3; the missing end is completed from the germline J gene. Per the germline V gene, CDR1 is LGHNA and CDR2 is YNLKQL (reference sequence). This CDR3 is built from 16 residues.

This clone occurred a few times. Mouse gene names and germline throughout. The read ends 4 residues early relative to the CDR3; the germline J gene fills the gap. The chain employs TRBV13-1 and TRBJ2-2; 14 nucleotides match TRBD2. This CDR3 region has 15 residues. The V gene's germline CDR1 is NSHNY and CDR2 SYGAGN. Losses at the gene ends were 7 bases for V and 3 bases for J; bases not matched to a gene: 2. CDR3 sequence: CASGTGGAYTGQLYF. CDR3 DNA, as far as it was read: TGTGCCAGCGGGACTGGGGGGGCGTACACCGGG.

This clone was seen only a few times. Each gene name is a mouse one. The observed sequence ends 4 residues before the CDR3 terminus, with the missing tail filled in from the germline J gene. V usage is TRBV1 and J usage is TRBJ2-7; 8 positions agree with TRBD2. The germline V gene has CDR1 NSQYPW and CDR2 LRSPGD (reference sequence). CDR3 length equals 12 residues. The sequenced CDR3 bases are TGCACCTGCAGTCGACTGGGGTAT. Translating gives CTCSRLGY. The full CDR3 reads CTCSRLGYEQYF.

This clone showed up just a few times. Mouse gene names and germline throughout. The read terminates 4 residues ahead of where the CDR3 ends, so the germline J gene completes it. The chain is built from TRBV14 and TRBJ2-4; 8 nucleotides line up with TRBD2. The V and J ends lost 1 base and 3 bases, in that order; junction bases with no gene match: 1. Germline V gene sequence: CDR1 SGHDT, CDR2 FRDEAV. The CDR3 is 14 amino acids. The CDR3 spells CASSFTGGQNTLYF. The covered CDR3 bases are TGTGCCAGCAGTTTCACTGGGGGACAAAAC.

As concerns this clone: Mouse gene names and germline throughout. Coverage ceases 4 residues before the CDR3 finishes, and the germline J gene fills in the end. V and J are TRBV17 and TRBJ1-1; D possibly corresponds to TRBD1 (6 bases). The CDR3 runs to 16 residues. V lost 0 bases and J 0 bases, leaving 11 bases between the germline ends. The germline V gene encodes CDR1 MNHDT and CDR2 YYDKIL. The CDR3 here is CASSRDHRDANTEVFF. The CDR3 bases that were read are TGTGCTAGCAGTAGAGACCACAGGGACGCAAACACA.

This clone turned up a few times. Gene names refer to mouse genes. Coverage ceases 4 residues before the CDR3 finishes, and the germline J gene fills in the end. This same CDR3 is encoded by further DNA sequences in the sample. The chain is built from TRBV13-1 and TRBJ2-4; tentative D call: TRBD2 (5 bases). Germline assignment: CDR1 NSHNY and CDR2 SYGAGN. The V end was cut by 3 bases, the J end by 0 bases, with 8 bases between. The CDR3 runs 14 residues. The CDR3 sequence: CASSGRTSQNTLYF. The CDR3 DNA, read in part, is TGTGCCAGCAGTGGGCGGACTAGTCAAAAC.

Of note for this clone: This clone may be a read error of a much larger clone one base away. Gene and germline names: mouse. The sequenced fragment ends 4 residues before the CDR3 boundary, so the rest is inferred from the germline J gene. Other DNA sequences in the same sample also yield this CDR3. V is TRBV13-1 and J is TRBJ1-1, with a possible D match to TRBD1 (5 bases). V was clipped by 6 bases and J by 0 bases, with 9 bases between them. Germline assignment: CDR1 NSHNY and CDR2 SYGAGN. This CDR3 comprises 13 residues. Here the CDR3 reads CASTPGQNTEVFF. CDR3 bases read: TGTGCCAGCACCCCGGGACAGAACACA.

Comment on this clone: The germline and genes are mouse ones. With the read ending 4 residues before the CDR3 end, the germline J gene is used to fill in that end. The chain joins TRBV19 to TRBJ2-2; D not resolved. Germline V gene sequence: CDR1 FNHDT, CDR2 SITEND (reference sequence). This CDR3 has 14 amino acids. Trimming pared 2 bases from V and 1 base from J, leaving 6 bases between. CDR3 DNA, as far as it was read: TGTGCCAGCAGTATCAACAAAAACACCGGG. Its translation is CASSINKNTG. The whole CDR3 reads CASSINKNTGQLYF.

Comments on this clone: The gene names here belong to mouse. The CDR3 bases that were read are TGTGCCAGCAGTGGAGGGACAGGGAGACACCAAGAC. It translates to CASSGGTGRHQD. The full CDR3 protein reads CASSGGTGRHQDTQYF. The rearrangement links TRBV13-3 to TRBJ2-5; TRBD1 aligns across 9 bases. The read ends 4 residues early relative to the CDR3; the germline J gene fills the gap. The CDR3 runs 16 residues. Germline-derived CDR1 and CDR2 are NNHDY and SYVADS. V lost 3 bases, J lost 1 base, and 6 bases stayed unmatched.

This clone was seen a few times. All gene names here are mouse names. The CDR3 goes on 4 residues after the read ends, and that part is filled in from the germline J gene. The genes are TRBV13-3 and TRBJ2-2, with D possibly TRBD1 on 5 matching bases. Germline-derived CDR1 and CDR2 are NNHDY and SYVADS. The CDR3 extends over 15 amino acids. Trimming pared 1 base from V and 3 bases from J, leaving 10 bases between. The part of the CDR3 DNA that was read is TGTGCCAGCAGTGATAAGGGGAGGGACACCGGG. It codes for CASSDKGRDTG. The whole CDR3 sequence reads CASSDKGRDTGQLYF.

This clone was observed many times. Any gene name here is a mouse gene name. Sequencing ends 4 residues short of the CDR3 end; the germline J gene provides the rest. The rearrangement uses TRBV13-1 and TRBJ2-1, with 10 bases matching TRBD1. The V gene's germline CDR1 is NSHNY and CDR2 SYGAGN. This CDR3 is 14 amino acids long. Incomplete CDR3 DNA: TGTGCCAGCAGTCTGGGACAGGGGAGAGCT. It codes for CASSLGQGRA. The whole CDR3 sequence reads CASSLGQGRAEQFF.

This clone appeared a few times. The gene names given are mouse names. Sequencing ends 4 residues short of the CDR3 end; the germline J gene provides the rest. The chain joins TRBV1 to TRBJ2-2; the match to TRBD2 covers 7 bases. V shed 3 bases and J 1 base; nucleotides not matched to a gene: 5. The CDR3 loop spans 16 amino acids. Germline V gene sequence: CDR1 NSQYPW, CDR2 LRSPGD (reference sequence). The CDR3: CTCSAPTGENTGQLYF. The covered CDR3 bases are TGCACCTGCAGTGCCCCCACTGGGGAAAACACCGGG.

This clone was counted a few times. These gene names are mouse names. The CDR3 is cut off 4 residues early in the read; its end comes from the germline J gene. This chain connects TRBV1 to TRBJ1-2; D possibly corresponds to TRBD1 (5 bases). The CDR3 extends over 16 amino acids. Germline assignment: CDR1 NSQYPW and CDR2 LRSPGD (reference sequence). V was pared by 0 bases and J by 0 bases, with 11 bases between. The CDR3 bases that were read are TGCACCTGCAGTGCAGATTCGGGGGGGGCAAACTCC. It is translated as CTCSADSGGANS. The full CDR3 is CTCSADSGGANSDYTF.

This clone was seen repeatedly, ten times or more. Gene names are the mouse ones. The sequence runs out 4 residues before the end of the CDR3; the remainder is reconstructed from the germline J gene. The chain is built from TRBV19 and TRBJ2-2, with D hard to call. The CDR3 is 15 amino acids. The germline V gene encodes CDR1 FNHDT and CDR2 SITEND (reference sequence). Trimming cost V 4 bases and J 0 bases, with 10 bases left between them. CDR3 loop: CASSPFAANTGQLYF. CDR3 bases read: TGTGCCAGCAGTCCCTTCGCAGCAAACACCGGG.